The 30 T cell receptor beta chains below all came from one sample that was sequenced in a study of regulatory T cells in long-lasting Graves disease. CDR3-region Arm-PCR and iRepertoire HTBI primers produced the TCR beta libraries. Each CDR3 protein gets one entry after TCRdb re-called the multiplex PCR reads with MiXCR. The table lists around 250,000 distinct CDR3 sequences, around 19% of them singletons. Time point given: newly diagnosed GD, antithyroid drugs for less than 3 months. Scientists built the TCR library using RNA that was extracted from PBMCs. These same data were also listed under a study on T cells in Graves' hyperthyroidism and ophthalmopathy.

The source material was peripheral blood mononuclear cells (PBMCs), sampled at new diagnosis, from a patient treated with antithyroid drugs. These receptors originate from a woman in her twenties or thirties with Graves disease.

This clonotype was recorded many times. This chain joins TRBV7-8 and TRBJ1-3, with unresolved D. This CDR3 has 11 amino acids. The germline V gene encodes CDR1 SGHVS and CDR2 FQNEAQ. As DNA, the CDR3 is TGTGGGTCGCGCTCTGGAAACACCATATATTTT. Translating gives CGSRSGNTIYF.

This clonotype was observed many times. The gene calls are TRBV4-1 and TRBJ1-4; weak D call: TRBD1 (5 bases). The germline V gene encodes CDR1 MGHRA and CDR2 YSYEKL. The CDR3 extends over 16 amino acids. V lost 0 bases and J lost 0, with 8 bases in between. CDR3 sequence reads: CASSQDLGATNEKLFF. The CDR3 DNA reads TGCGCCAGCAGCCAAGATTTGGGGGCAACTAATGAAAAACTGTTTTTT.

Points on this clonotype: It is likely a read error, because the conserved phenylalanine at the end of the CDR3 is missing. The rearrangement joins TRBV18 to TRBJ2-3, with 7 bases aligning to TRBD1. The J call may be mistaken, given a closer DNA end match to TRBJ1-1. Germline V gives CDR1 KGHSH, CDR2 LQKENI. The CDR3 totals 14 residues. The CDR3 nucleotides are TGTGCCAGCTCGCCAGACAGGGAGGGCACTGAAGCTTTCCTT. It yields the protein CASSPDREGTEAFL.

This clonotype was counted ten times or more. The rearrangement links TRBV5-1 to TRBJ2-3; D ambiguous. The V gene's germline CDR1 is SGHRS and CDR2 YFSETQ. V lost 0 bases and J lost 10, with 12 bases in between. This CDR3 spans 13 amino acids. CDR3 DNA sequence: TGCGCCAGCAGCTTGGGTTCTCAGTCGGCGCAGTATTTT. Protein: CASSLGSQSAQYF.

There are many counts of this clonotype. The J gene is TRBJ1-1, the V gene TRBV5-6, with unresolved D. V lost 2 bases and J 0 bases, leaving 5 bases between the germline ends. The germline V gene encodes CDR1 SGHDT and CDR2 YYEEEE. CDR3 length: 13 amino acids. The CDR3 DNA reads TGTGCCAGCAGCTTTGATCTGAACACTGAAGCTTTCTTT. This codes for CASSFDLNTEAFF.

The rearrangement uses TRBV12-5 and TRBJ1-2, with D hard to call. From germline, CDR1 is LGHNT and CDR2 FRNRAP. Deletions cut 0 bases from V and 4 bases from J, with 9 bases between. This CDR3 has 14 amino acids. The CDR3 sequence: CASGLVPDSYGYTF. For the CDR3, the DNA is TGTGCTAGTGGTTTGGTACCAGACTCCTATGGCTACACCTTC.

This clonotype occurred many times. The genes are TRBV11-2 and TRBJ1-2; 7 bases are shared with TRBD1. The V gene's germline CDR1 is SGHAT and CDR2 FQNNGV. CDR3 length equals 15 residues. Trimming removed 6 bases from V and 4 bases from J; junction bases left unmatched: 11. The CDR3 DNA sequence: TGTGCCAGCAGTTCCTCACGGTACAGGGGCTATGGCTACACCTTC. This encodes CASSSSRYRGYGYTF. Variable domain in full (rest from reference TRBV11-2 and TRBJ1-2): EAGVAQSPRYKIIEKRQSVAFWCNPISGHATLYWYQQILGQGPKLLIQFQNNGVVDDSQLPKDRFSAERLKGVDSTLKIQPAKLEDSAVYLCASSSSRYRGYGYTFGSGTRLTVV.

A note on this clonotype: A clone one base away is much larger, so this may be a read error. The chain carries TRBV6-5 and TRBJ1-4; 8 positions match TRBD1. The CDR3 has 14 residues. Per germline, CDR1 MNHEY and CDR2 SVGAGI. J was trimmed by 7 bases and V by 8 bases; bases with no gene match: 9. The DNA for the CDR3 is TGTGCCAGCGGTTCAAGGGACAGGATTGAAAAACTGTTTTTT. It encodes CASGSRDRIEKLFF.

This clonotype appeared a few times. An end of the junction differs from the germline gene, which may be a read error. This chain connects TRBV10-3 to TRBJ1-5, with 9 bases identical to TRBD1. This CDR3 has 16 residues. The germline CDR1 and CDR2 sequences are ENHRY and SYGVKD. The CDR3 reads CAIIPLGQGSNQPRHF. The CDR3 DNA reads TGTGCCATCATCCCTTTGGGACAGGGAAGCAATCAGCCCCGGCATTTT.

The DNA of the CDR3 is TGTGCCAGCAGCTCTCAGGCGACAGGGGGTACTGAGCAGTTCTTC. It specifies CASSSQATGGTEQFF. The chain couples TRBV11-2 to TRBJ2-1, with 9 bases fitting TRBD1. The CDR3 loop spans 15 amino acids. The V gene's germline CDR1 is SGHAT and CDR2 FQNNGV. The J segment lost 9 bases and the V segment lost 4 bases, leaving 10 bases of the junction unmatched.

This clonotype occurred once. This chain links TRBV29-1 with TRBJ1-1; D unclear. Germline lookup yields CDR1 SQVTM and CDR2 ANQGSEA. This CDR3 region has 13 residues. Trimming took 4 bases from V and 1 from J, leaving 10 bases between them. The DNA for the CDR3 is TGCAGCGTTGGAGAGACTCAGAACACTGAAGCTTTCTTT. Encoded protein: CSVGETQNTEAFF.

The sample holds many counts of this clonotype. This rearrangement joins TRBV12-3 or TRBV12-4 to TRBJ2-2; the match to TRBD2 covers 9 bases. The ends lost 2 bases at V and 6 bases at J; junction bases unmatched: 7. The CDR3 spans 16 residues. This CDR3 reads CASSLPPSGGPGELFF. The CDR3 DNA reads as TGTGCCAGCAGTTTACCCCCCAGCGGGGGGCCCGGGGAGCTGTTTTTT.

This clonotype turned up a few times. The genes are TRBV10-1 and TRBJ1-3; D uncertain. Trimming took 6 bases from V and 2 from J, leaving 14 bases between them. The CDR3 length is 15 residues. CDR1 and CDR2 (germline): WNHNN, SYGVQD (reference sequence). CDR3 in amino acids: CASRDRVFPGNTIYF. CDR3 DNA sequence: TGCGCCAGCAGGGATCGCGTCTTTCCTGGAAACACCATATATTTT.

The chain employs TRBV7-9 and TRBJ1-4; TRBD1 aligns across 8 bases. The ends lost 5 bases at V and 6 bases at J; junction bases unmatched: 8. The CDR3 totals 15 residues. CDR1 and CDR2 (germline): SEHNR, FQNEAQ (reference sequence). The CDR3 loop reads CASSRGQGIDEKLFF. The CDR3 DNA is TGTGCCAGCAGCCGTGGACAGGGTATAGATGAAAAACTGTTTTTT.

The sample holds a few counts of this clonotype. The chain links TRBV7-2 to TRBJ2-5; 10 nucleotides match TRBD1. CDR3 length: 16 residues. With V trimmed by 6 bases and J by 5 bases, 12 bases remained unmatched. Germline values: CDR1 SGHTA, CDR2 FQGNSA. CDR3 coding DNA: TGTGCCAGCAGTCGCGACAGGGGGCATACGGATGAGACCCAGTACTTC. Translation gives CASSRDRGHTDETQYF.

This clonotype was seen at least ten times. V usage is TRBV18 and J usage is TRBJ1-4; D unclear. Trimming cost V 4 bases and J 8 bases, with 11 bases left between them. The CDR3 has 13 residues. Germline CDR1 is KGHSH and CDR2 is LQKENI. CDR3 amino acids: CASSRGPFEKLFF. The DNA of the CDR3 is TGTGCCAGCTCACGTGGCCCGTTCGAAAAACTGTTTTTT.

In its sample, this clonotype was seen many times. The V call is TRBV20-1, the J call TRBJ2-7, with 7 bases fitting TRBD2. The V gene end was trimmed by 4 bases and the J gene end by 2 bases; junction bases not matched to a gene: 5. The CDR3 covers 13 residues. Germline V gene lookup returns CDR1 DFQATT and CDR2 SNEGSKA (reference sequence). CDR3 sequence reads: CSATDGGTYEQYF. In DNA, the CDR3 is TGCAGTGCTACAGACGGGGGGACCTACGAGCAGTACTTC.

The chain employs TRBV9 and TRBJ2-4; 7 bases map to TRBD1. CDR1 is SGDLS and CDR2 is YYNGEE in the germline V gene. V trimming: 9 bases; J trimming: 7 bases; junction bases outside the gene matches: 7. This CDR3 has 12 amino acids. This chain's CDR3 is CANHRGWNIQYF. The CDR3 DNA is TGTGCCAACCACAGGGGTTGGAACATTCAGTACTTC.

This clonotype was seen ten or more times. One junction end disagrees with the germline gene, perhaps due to a read error. The CDR3, as DNA: TGCGCCAGCAGCCGCCGGGAACTGAACACTGAAGCTTTCTTT. The encoded protein is CASSRRELNTEAFF. The genes are TRBV9 and TRBJ1-1; D is uncertain. The germline CDR1 and CDR2 sequences are SGDLS and YYNGEE. The CDR3 length is 14 residues.

This clonotype was detected ten times or more. CDR3: CASSVATTGTYEQYF. Written as DNA, the CDR3 is TGTGCCAGCAGCGTAGCTACGACAGGGACCTACGAGCAGTACTTC. J is TRBJ2-7 and V is TRBV9; 7 nucleotides match TRBD1. The V gene's germline CDR1 is SGDLS and CDR2 YYNGEE. The CDR3 has 15 amino acids. The V gene end was trimmed by 0 bases and the J gene end by 2 bases; junction bases not matched to a gene: 5.

This clonotype was found many times. The rearrangement uses TRBV11-2 and TRBJ2-2, with 8 bases lining up with TRBD1. CDR3 size: 15 residues. V was clipped by 5 bases and J by 7 bases; unmatched bases: 9. Germline-derived CDR1 and CDR2 are SGHAT and FQNNGV. CDR3: CASSLRQGSIGELFF. The CDR3 DNA reads TGTGCCAGCAGCCTTAGACAGGGGTCGATCGGGGAGCTGTTTTTT.

This clonotype has just a few counts. The gene calls are TRBV20-1 and TRBJ2-1; the match to TRBD2 covers 9 bases. The CDR3 contains 17 residues. Germline CDR1 DFQATT, CDR2 SNEGSKA (reference sequence). Trimming cost V 6 bases and J 5 bases; bases outside gene matches: 17. The CDR3 region is CSATPTGAGGQHNEQFF. The CDR3 bases are TGCAGTGCAACTCCTACTGGGGCGGGGGGGCAGCACAATGAGCAGTTCTTC.

The sample holds many counts of this clonotype. V and J are TRBV20-1 and TRBJ1-4, with no clear D. V lost 4 bases and J lost 5, with 14 bases in between. In germline, CDR1 is DFQATT, CDR2 SNEGSKA (reference sequence). The CDR3 loop spans 14 amino acids. The CDR3 sequence is CSAILGSQNEKLFF. The CDR3 nucleotides are TGCAGTGCTATCTTGGGAAGCCAGAATGAAAAACTGTTTTTT.

The J gene is TRBJ2-7, the V gene TRBV25-1; no clear D. CDR1 MGHDK and CDR2 SYGVNS come from the germline V gene. The CDR3 is made up of 12 amino acids. Trimming removed 1 base at V and 6 bases at J, with 7 bases between. The CDR3 is CASSESGTEQYF. Here the CDR3 DNA reads TGTGCCAGCAGTGAATCGGGCACCGAGCAGTACTTC.

The table lists this clonotype with many counts. This rearrangement joins TRBV10-1 to TRBJ1-6; perhaps TRBD1 as D (6 bases). CDR1 and CDR2 (germline): WNHNN, SYGVQD (reference sequence). The CDR3 spans 13 residues. Trimming pared 8 bases from V and 5 bases from J, leaving 10 bases between. This CDR3 reads CASRDTHNSPLHF. The CDR3 DNA is TGCGCCAGCCGGGACACCCATAATTCACCCCTCCACTTT.

The V gene is TRBV7-2, the J gene TRBJ2-5; no reliable D call. The CDR3 totals 13 residues. With 5 bases removed from V and 5 bases from J, the gap between germline ends came to 12 bases. CDR1 and CDR2 from the germline V gene are SGHTA and FQGNSA. This chain's CDR3 is CASSPSIMETQYF. The CDR3, as DNA: TGTGCCAGCAGCCCCAGTATAATGGAGACCCAGTACTTC.

With respect to this clonotype: This likely came from a read error, as a far larger clone is one base away. The rearrangement joins TRBV6-9 to TRBJ2-2; TRBD1 might be the D (6 bases). The CDR3 covers 16 residues. Per the germline V gene, CDR1 is MNHGY and CDR2 is SVAAGI. V was clipped by 3 bases and J by 0 bases, with 11 bases between them. The chain's CDR3 is CASSYGTYTNTGELFF. CDR3 DNA: TGTGCCAGCAGTTACGGGACATATACGAACACCGGGGAGCTGTTTTTT.

Ten or more counts support this clonotype. V and J are TRBV27 and TRBJ2-7, with D perhaps assigned TRBD1 or TRBD2 (5 bases each). V was cut by 4 bases and J by 0 bases, with 13 bases left in between. The V gene's germline CDR1 is MNHEY and CDR2 SMNVEV (reference sequence). The CDR3 runs to 15 residues. Here the CDR3 DNA reads TGTGCCAGCAGTTCCTTGGGGGAGAGCTCCTACGAGCAGTACTTC. This translates into CASSSLGESSYEQYF.

This clonotype has just a few counts. The chain has TRBV27 and TRBJ2-2, with D unresolved. The CDR3 is 11 residues long. Trimming took off 6 bases at V and 10 bases at J, with 9 bases between the two ends. Germline CDR1 and CDR2: MNHEY and SMNVEV (reference sequence). The CDR3 DNA sequence: TGTGCCAGCAGGGGTGGCGAGGAGCTGTTTTTT. This codes for CASRGGEELFF.

This clonotype was observed at least ten times. The CDR3 sequence: CASSLGIRYQETQYF. As DNA, the CDR3 is TGTGCCAGTAGCTTGGGAATCCGGTACCAAGAGACCCAGTACTTC. The chain is built from TRBV19 and TRBJ2-5; D ambiguous. Trimming stripped 6 bases from V and 0 bases from J, with 14 bases between. The CDR3 runs 15 residues. Germline CDR1 LNHDA, CDR2 SQIVND (reference sequence).